This TCR beta chain was observed in a study of STAT5B mutations in CD4+ large granular lymphocyte leukemia. The study, taken as a whole, reports: Patient CD4-sorted repertoires looked more clonal than healthy CD4+ repertoires, even without putative leukemic clones. 8/27 top patient clones versus 2/35 control clones were TRBV06-family. Higher CD4+ than CD8+ T-LGLL clonality might reflect small sample size.

Sequencing used immunoSEQ multiplex PCR; TCRdb keeps in-frame clones, though not all of them. The sample has fewer than 35,000 clones; roughly 74% are singletons. Remarks on this clone: Its antigen is currently unknown.

V was shortened by 0 bases and J by 5 bases, with 10 bases between the two germline ends. Germline V gene lookup returns CDR1 SQVTM and CDR2 ANQGSEA. The CDR3 is made up of 13 amino acids. The genes are TRBV29-1 and TRBJ2-5; perhaps TRBD2 as D (6 bases). This TCR was recovered from a human donor in good health. Sequencing used CD4+ T cells from blood buffy coats. CDR3 in amino acids: CSVEETGGETQYF. The CDR3 DNA reads as TGCAGCGTTGAAGAAACCGGAGGGGAGACCCAGTACTTC. Drawing the rest from reference TRBV29-1 and TRBJ2-5, the complete variable domain is SAVISQKPSRDICQRGTSLTIQCQVDSQVTMMFWYRQQPGQSLTLIATANQGSEATYESGFVIDKFPISRPNLTFSTLTVSNMSPEDSSIYLCSVEETGGETQYFGPGTRLLVL.